This T cell receptor beta chain was observed in a study of cytomegalovirus exposure and HLA in healthy donors. It was with 60 Vbeta and 13 Jbeta primers that the PCR ran. Sequencing was performed with immunoSEQ multiplex PCR; in TCRdb, only in-frame clones are kept and a portion is missing. Of 150,000 or so clones detected, roughly 82% appear once; the ten largest clones hold around 6.6%. V trimming: 0 bases; J trimming: 8 bases; junction bases outside the gene matches: 6. CDR1 SEHNR and CDR2 FQNEAQ come from the germline V gene (reference sequence). This CDR3 region has 15 residues. The receptor was derived from a middle-aged man in good health and CMV-seropositive. The chain carries TRBV7-9 and TRBJ2-1, with TRBD1 matching 8 bases. Sample: PBMCs. The CDR3 loop is CASSLAWTGRDEQFF. CDR3 DNA: TGTGCCAGCAGCTTAGCGTGGACAGGGAGAGATGAGCAGTTCTTC.